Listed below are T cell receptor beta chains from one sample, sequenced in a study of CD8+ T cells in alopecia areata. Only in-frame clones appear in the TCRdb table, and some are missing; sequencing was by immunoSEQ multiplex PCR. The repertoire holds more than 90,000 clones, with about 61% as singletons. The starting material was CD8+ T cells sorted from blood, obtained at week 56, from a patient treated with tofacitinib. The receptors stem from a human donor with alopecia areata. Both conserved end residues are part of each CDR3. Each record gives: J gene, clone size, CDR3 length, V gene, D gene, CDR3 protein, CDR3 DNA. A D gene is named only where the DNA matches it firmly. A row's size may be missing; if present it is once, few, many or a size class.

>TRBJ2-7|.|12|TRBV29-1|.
CSVTWGSYEQYF
TGCAGCGTTACGTGGGGGTCCTACGAGCAGTACTTC
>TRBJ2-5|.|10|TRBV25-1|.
CATWEETQYF
TGTGCCACCTGGGAGGAGACCCAGTACTTC
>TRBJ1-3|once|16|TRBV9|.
CASSVGGGVSGNTIYF
TGTGCCAGCAGCGTAGGCGGTGGAGTCTCTGGAAACACCATATATTTT
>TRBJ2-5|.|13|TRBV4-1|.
CASSQVEGPGPNF
TGCGCCAGCAGCCAAGTAGAAGGGCCGGGACCAAACTTC
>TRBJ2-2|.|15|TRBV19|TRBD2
CASSSSGSNTGELFF
TGTGCCAGTAGCTCTAGCGGTTCGAACACCGGGGAGCTGTTTTTT
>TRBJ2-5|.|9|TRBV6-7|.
CATFETQYF
TGTGCGACGTTCGAGACCCAGTACTTC
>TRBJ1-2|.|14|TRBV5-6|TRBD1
CASSEGQGADGYTF
TGTGCCAGCAGCGAGGGACAGGGGGCGGATGGCTACACCTTC
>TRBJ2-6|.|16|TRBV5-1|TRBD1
CASSGDRGVGANVLTF
TGCGCCAGCAGCGGGGACAGGGGTGTTGGGGCCAACGTCCTGACTTTC
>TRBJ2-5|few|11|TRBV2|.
CASRGWETQYF
TGTGCCAGCAGGGGTTGGGAGACCCAGTACTTC
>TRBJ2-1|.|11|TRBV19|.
CASSISGEQFF
TGTGCCAGTAGTATAAGCGGGGAGCAGTTCTTC
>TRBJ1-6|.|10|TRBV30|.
CGIGNSPLHF
TGTGGGATAGGAAATTCACCCCTCCACTTT
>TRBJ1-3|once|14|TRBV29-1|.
CSVKNIGSGNTIYF
TGCAGCGTTAAAAACATTGGCTCTGGAAACACCATATATTTT
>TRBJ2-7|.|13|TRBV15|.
CATSREWADEQYF
TGTGCCACCAGCAGAGAATGGGCTGACGAGCAGTACTTC
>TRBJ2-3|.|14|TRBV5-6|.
CASSLGVSTDTQYF
TGTGCCAGCAGCTTGGGGGTTAGCACAGATACGCAGTATTTT
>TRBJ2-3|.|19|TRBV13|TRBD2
CASSANLLGLAGGPDTQYF
TGTGCCAGCAGCGCAAACCTACTCGGACTAGCGGGGGGCCCAGATACGCAGTATTTT
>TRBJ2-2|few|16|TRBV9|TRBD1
CASSEWGQTNTGELFF
TGTGCCAGCAGCGAGTGGGGACAGACTAACACCGGGGAGCTGTTTTTT
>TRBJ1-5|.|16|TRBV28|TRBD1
CASGFGDRGSNQPQHF
TGTGCCAGCGGGTTCGGGGACAGGGGTAGCAATCAGCCCCAGCATTTT
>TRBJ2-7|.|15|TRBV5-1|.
CASSNDGTLRGEQYF
TGCGCCAGCAGCAATGACGGGACACTCCGGGGCGAGCAGTACTTC
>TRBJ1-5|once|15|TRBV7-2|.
CASSGEGVGNQPQHF
TGTGCCAGCAGCGGAGAGGGGGTTGGCAATCAGCCCCAGCATTTT
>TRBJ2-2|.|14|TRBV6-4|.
CASSRRDNTGELFF
TGTGCCAGCAGCCGCAGGGATAACACCGGGGAGCTGTTTTTT
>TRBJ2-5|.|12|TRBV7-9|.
CASSLVQETQYF
TGTGCCAGCAGCTTAGTCCAAGAGACCCAGTACTTC
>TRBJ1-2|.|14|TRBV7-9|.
CASSLADNRYGYTF
TGTGCCAGCAGCTTAGCGGACAACCGCTATGGCTACACCTTC
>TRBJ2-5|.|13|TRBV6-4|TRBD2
CASSPTSWETQYF
TGTGCCAGCAGTCCGACTAGCTGGGAGACCCAGTACTTC
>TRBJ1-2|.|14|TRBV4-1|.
CASSQDLGPHGYTF
TGCGCCAGCAGCCAAGATCTTGGACCGCATGGCTACACCTTC
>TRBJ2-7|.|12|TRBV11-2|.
CASSLTGSEQYF
TGTGCCAGCAGCTTAACAGGGAGCGAGCAGTACTTC